The entry below gives a single T cell receptor beta chain sequence along with its context. CDR3 size: 13 residues. The V gene's germline CDR1 is SGHRS and CDR2 YFSETQ. Deletions cut 6 bases from V and 1 base from J, with 11 bases between. The data derive from a study of shared clonotypes between healthy human individuals. Clones were sequenced by immunoSEQ multiplex PCR, and TCRdb holds only the in-frame ones, with some missing. The sample has roughly 1 million clones, about 80% seen once; the top ten hold approximately 1.5%. The sequenced material came from memory CD4+ T cells sorted from blood. As for subset: CD45RA-negative fraction. V is TRBV5-1 and J is TRBJ2-7; no clear D. The clonotype originates from a man aged 18 to 30 in good health. In DNA form, the CDR3 reads TGCGCCAGCAAATTGACGGAATCCTACGAGCAGTACTTC. This sequence encodes CASKLTESYEQYF.